This TCR beta chain was sequenced for a study of OX40 agonist ivuxolimab in advanced cancers. Overall study context: Ivuxolimab is a fully human IgG2 antibody that activates OX40 (CD134). Mean age 60 years, range roughly 20 to 85; 82.7% male.

The table came from immunoSEQ multiplex PCR; TCRdb's copy has only in-frame clones and leaves some out. The sample consists of approximately 64,000 clones, about 82% of them appearing once. The CDR3 covers 19 residues. Worth noting for this clone: The target antigen is unknown.

Whole-study findings and limits: CD4+ and CD8+ blood T cells expanded clonally by week 6 at 0.1 to 3.0 mg/kg.

The chain couples TRBV1 to TRBJ2-7. TRBV1 is listed as a pseudogene. Here the sequenced sample was CD4+ or CD8+ T cells sorted from blood, taken in a trial of the OX40 agonist ivuxolimab. The origin of this receptor is an adult with an advanced solid tumor such as melanoma, head and neck, liver or kidney cancer. The CDR3 DNA reads TGCACCAGCAACACCCGGGACAGGACTTTTAGCGGGATAAGGTACGAGCAGTACTTC. It translates to CTSNTRDRTFSGIRYEQYF.